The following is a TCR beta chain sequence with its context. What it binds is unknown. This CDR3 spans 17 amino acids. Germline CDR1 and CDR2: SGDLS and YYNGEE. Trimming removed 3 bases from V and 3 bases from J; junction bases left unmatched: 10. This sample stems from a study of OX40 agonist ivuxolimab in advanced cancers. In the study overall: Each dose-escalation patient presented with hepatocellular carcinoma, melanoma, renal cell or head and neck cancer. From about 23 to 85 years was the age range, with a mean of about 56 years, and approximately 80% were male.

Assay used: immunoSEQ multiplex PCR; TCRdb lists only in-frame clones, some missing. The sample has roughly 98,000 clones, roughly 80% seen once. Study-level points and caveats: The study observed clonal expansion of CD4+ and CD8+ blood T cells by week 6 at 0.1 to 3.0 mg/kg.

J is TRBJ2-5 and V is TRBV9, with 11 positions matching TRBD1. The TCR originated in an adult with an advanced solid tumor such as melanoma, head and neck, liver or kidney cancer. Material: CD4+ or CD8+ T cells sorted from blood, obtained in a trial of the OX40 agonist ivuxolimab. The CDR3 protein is CASSARFGQGAEETQYF. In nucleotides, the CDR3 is TGTGCCAGCAGCGCTAGGTTCGGACAGGGGGCTGAAGAGACCCAGTACTTC.